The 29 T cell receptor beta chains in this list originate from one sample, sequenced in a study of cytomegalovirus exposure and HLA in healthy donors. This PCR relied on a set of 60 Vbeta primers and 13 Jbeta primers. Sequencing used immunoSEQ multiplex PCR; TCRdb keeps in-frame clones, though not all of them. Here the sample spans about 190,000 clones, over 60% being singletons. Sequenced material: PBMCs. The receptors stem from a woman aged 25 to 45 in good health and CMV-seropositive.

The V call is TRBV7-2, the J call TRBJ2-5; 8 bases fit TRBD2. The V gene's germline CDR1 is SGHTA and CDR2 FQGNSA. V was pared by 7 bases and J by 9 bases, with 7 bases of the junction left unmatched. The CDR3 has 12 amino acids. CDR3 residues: CASTIDGGAQYF. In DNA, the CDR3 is TGTGCCAGCACCATTGACGGGGGGGCCCAGTACTTC. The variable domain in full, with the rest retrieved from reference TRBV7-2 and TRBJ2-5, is GAGVSQSPSNKVTEKGKDVELRCDPISGHTALYWYRQSLGQGLEFLIYFQGNSAPDKSGLPSDRFSAERTGGSVSTLTIQRTQQEDSAVYLCASTIDGGAQYFGPGTRLLVL.

In DNA form, the CDR3 reads TGTGCCAGCAGCGTAGACGCAGGGTCGAGAACCGGGGAGCTGTTTTTT. Its translation: CASSVDAGSRTGELFF. V gene TRBV9 combines with J gene TRBJ2-2, with D possibly being TRBD1 (5 bases). Germline assignment: CDR1 SGDLS and CDR2 YYNGEE. The ends were cut back, 0 bases at V and 5 bases at J, with 14 bases in the middle. There are 16 residues in the CDR3.

The CDR3 spells CASSQVKTSGRASTDTQYF. The CDR3 DNA follows: TGTGCCAGCAGCCAAGTGAAGACTAGCGGGAGGGCTAGCACAGATACGCAGTATTTT. V and J are TRBV4-2 and TRBJ2-3; 14 bases fit TRBD2. J was trimmed by 0 bases and V by 1 base; bases with no gene match: 6. This CDR3 has 19 amino acids. Germline CDR1 is LGHNA and CDR2 is YNFKEQ.

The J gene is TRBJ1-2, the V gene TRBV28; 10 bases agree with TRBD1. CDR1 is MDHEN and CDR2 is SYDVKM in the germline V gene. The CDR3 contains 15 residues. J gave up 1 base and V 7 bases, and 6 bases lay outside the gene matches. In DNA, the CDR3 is TGTGCCAGCAATTCGTGGACAGGGGGTAACTATGGCTACACCTTC. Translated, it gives CASNSWTGGNYGYTF.

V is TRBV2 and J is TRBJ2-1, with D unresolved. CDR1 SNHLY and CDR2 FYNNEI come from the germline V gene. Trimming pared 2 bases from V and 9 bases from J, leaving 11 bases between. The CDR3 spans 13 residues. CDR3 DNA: TGTGCCAGCAGTGAACGCGTTACTCTTGAGCAGTTCTTC. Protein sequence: CASSERVTLEQFF.

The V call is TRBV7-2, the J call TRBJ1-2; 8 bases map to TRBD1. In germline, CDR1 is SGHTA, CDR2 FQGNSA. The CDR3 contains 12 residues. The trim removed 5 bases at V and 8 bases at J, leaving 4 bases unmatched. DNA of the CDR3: TGTGCCAGCAGCGTCGGACAGGGAGGCTACACCTTC. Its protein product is CASSVGQGGYTF.

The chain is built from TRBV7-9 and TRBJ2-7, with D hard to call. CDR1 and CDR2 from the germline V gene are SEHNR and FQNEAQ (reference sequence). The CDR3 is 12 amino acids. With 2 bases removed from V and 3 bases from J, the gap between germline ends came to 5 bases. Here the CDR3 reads CASSLNNYEQYF. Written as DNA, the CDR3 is TGTGCCAGCAGCTTAAACAACTACGAGCAGTACTTC.

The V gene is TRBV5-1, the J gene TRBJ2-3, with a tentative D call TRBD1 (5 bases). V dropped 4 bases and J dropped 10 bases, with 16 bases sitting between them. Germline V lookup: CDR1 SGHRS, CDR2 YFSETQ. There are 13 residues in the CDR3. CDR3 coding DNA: TGCGCCAGCAGCCCCATGACAGAACGGCCGCAGTATTTT. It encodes CASSPMTERPQYF.

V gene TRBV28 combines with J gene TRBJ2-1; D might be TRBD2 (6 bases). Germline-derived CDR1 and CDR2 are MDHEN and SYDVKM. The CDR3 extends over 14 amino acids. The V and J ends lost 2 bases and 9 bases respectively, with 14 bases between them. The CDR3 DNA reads TGTGCCAGCAGTTTACTTGGGACTTTGGGTGAGCAGTTCTTC. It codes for CASSLLGTLGEQFF.

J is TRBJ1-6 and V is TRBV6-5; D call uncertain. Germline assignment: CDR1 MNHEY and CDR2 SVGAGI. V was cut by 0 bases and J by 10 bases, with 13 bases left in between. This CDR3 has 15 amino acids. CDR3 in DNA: TGTGCCAGCAGTTACTCGTACGCCTCGGGGTCACCCCTCCACTTT. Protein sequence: CASSYSYASGSPLHF.

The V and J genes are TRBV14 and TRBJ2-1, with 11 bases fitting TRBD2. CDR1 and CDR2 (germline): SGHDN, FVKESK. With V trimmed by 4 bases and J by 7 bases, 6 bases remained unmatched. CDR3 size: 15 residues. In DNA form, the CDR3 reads TGTGCCAGCAGCCCCCTAGCGGGGGGCCTGAATGAGCAGTTCTTC. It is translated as CASSPLAGGLNEQFF.

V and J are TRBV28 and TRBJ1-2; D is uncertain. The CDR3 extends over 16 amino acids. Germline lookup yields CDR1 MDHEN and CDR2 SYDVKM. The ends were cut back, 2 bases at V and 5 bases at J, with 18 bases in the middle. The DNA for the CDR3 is TGTGCCAGCAGTTTACCAGGATCCCAGGCTCCGTATGGCTACACCTTC. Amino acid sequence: CASSLPGSQAPYGYTF.

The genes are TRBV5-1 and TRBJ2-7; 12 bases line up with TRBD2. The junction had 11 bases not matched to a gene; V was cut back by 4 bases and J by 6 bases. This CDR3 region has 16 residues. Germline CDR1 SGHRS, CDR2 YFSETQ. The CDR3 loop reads CASSPRTSGNRGEQYF. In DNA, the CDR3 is TGCGCCAGCAGCCCTCGGACTAGCGGGAATCGGGGCGAGCAGTACTTC. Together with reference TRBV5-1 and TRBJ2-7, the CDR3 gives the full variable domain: KAGVTQTPRYLIKTRGQQVTLSCSPISGHRSVSWYQQTPGQGLQFLFEYFSETQRNKGNFPGRFSGRQFSNSRSEMNVSTLELGDSALYLCASSPRTSGNRGEQYFGPGTRLTVT.

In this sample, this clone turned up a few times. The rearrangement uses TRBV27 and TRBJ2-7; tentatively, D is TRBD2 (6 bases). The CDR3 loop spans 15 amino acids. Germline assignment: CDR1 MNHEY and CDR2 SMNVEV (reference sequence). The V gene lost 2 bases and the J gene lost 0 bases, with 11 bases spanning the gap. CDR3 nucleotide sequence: TGTGCCAGCAGTTTAATCAGCGGGCCCTCCTACGAGCAGTACTTC. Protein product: CASSLISGPSYEQYF.

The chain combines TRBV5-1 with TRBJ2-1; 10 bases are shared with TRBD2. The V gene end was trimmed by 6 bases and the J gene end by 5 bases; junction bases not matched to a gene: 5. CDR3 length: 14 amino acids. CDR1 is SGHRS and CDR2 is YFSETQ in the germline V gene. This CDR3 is CASMSGGANNEQFF. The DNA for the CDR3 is TGCGCCAGCATGAGCGGGGGGGCGAACAATGAGCAGTTCTTC.

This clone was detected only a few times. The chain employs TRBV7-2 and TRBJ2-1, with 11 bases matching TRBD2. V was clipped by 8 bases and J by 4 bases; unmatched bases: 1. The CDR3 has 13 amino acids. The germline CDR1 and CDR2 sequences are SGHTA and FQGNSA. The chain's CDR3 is CASVAGGYNEQFF. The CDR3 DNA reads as TGTGCCAGCGTAGCGGGAGGGTACAATGAGCAGTTCTTC.

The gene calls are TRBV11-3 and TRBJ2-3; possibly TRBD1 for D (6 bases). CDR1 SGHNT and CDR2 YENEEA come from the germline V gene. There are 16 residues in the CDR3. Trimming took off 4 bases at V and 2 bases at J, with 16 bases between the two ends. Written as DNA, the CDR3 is TGTGCCAGCAGCTCCGCCGTGACAGGCACCACAGATACGCAGTATTTT. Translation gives CASSSAVTGTTDTQYF.

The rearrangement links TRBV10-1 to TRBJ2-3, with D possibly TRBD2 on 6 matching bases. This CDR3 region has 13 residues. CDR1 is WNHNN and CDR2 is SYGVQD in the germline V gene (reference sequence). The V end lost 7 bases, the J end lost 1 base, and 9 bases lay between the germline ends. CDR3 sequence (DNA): TGCGCCAGCACACGGGACTGCACAGATACGCAGTATTTT. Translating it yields CASTRDCTDTQYF.

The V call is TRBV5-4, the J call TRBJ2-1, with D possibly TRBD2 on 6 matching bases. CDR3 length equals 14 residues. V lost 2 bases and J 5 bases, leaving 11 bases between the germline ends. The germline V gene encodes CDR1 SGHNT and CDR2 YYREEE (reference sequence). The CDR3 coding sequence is TGTGCCAGCAGCTTACTAGCCAGGGACAATGAGCAGTTCTTC. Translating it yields CASSLLARDNEQFF.

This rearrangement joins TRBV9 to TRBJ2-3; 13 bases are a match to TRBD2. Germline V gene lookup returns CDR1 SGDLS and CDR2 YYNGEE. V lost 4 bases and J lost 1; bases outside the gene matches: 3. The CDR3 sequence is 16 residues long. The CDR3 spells CASSLGTSGGTDTQYF. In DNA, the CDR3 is TGTGCCAGCAGCCTCGGGACTAGCGGGGGCACAGATACGCAGTATTTT.

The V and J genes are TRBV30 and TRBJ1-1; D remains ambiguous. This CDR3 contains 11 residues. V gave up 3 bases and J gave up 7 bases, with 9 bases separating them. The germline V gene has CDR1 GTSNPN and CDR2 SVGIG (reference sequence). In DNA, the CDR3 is TGTGCCTGGAGAGGCGCGGGTGAAGCTTTCTTT. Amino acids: CAWRGAGEAFF.

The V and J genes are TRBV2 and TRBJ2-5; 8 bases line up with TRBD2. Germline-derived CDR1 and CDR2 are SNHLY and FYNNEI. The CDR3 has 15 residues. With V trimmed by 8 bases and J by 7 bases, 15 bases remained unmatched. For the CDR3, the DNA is TGTGCCAGCGACCTTTTTAGGACTAGCCACGGGACCCAGTACTTC. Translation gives CASDLFRTSHGTQYF.

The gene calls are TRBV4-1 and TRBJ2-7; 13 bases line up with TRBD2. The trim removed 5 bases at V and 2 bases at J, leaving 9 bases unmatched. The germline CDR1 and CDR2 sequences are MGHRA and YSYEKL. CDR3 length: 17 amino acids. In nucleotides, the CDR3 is TGCGCCAGCAGCTTGAGAGTAGGGACTAGCGGGACCTACGAGCAGTACTTC. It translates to CASSLRVGTSGTYEQYF.

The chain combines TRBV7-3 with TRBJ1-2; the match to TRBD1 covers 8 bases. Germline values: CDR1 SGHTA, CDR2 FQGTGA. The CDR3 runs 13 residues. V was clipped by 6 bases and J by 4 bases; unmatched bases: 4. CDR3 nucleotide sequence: TGTGCCAGCAGTACCGGGACAGGCTATGGCTACACCTTC. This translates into CASSTGTGYGYTF.

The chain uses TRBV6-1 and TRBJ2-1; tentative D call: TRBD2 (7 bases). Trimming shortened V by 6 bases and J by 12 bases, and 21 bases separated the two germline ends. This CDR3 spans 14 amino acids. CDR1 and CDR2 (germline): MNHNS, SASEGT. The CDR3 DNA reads TGTGCCAGCAGCAGATTGATAGGGGGGGAATGGCAGTTCTTC. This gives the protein CASSRLIGGEWQFF.

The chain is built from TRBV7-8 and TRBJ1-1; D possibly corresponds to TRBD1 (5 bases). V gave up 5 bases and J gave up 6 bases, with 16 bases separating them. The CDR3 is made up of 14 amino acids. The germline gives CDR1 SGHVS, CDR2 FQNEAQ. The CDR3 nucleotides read TGTGCCAGCAGCCCGGTGGGGGGTTGGGCTGAAGCTTTCTTT. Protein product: CASSPVGGWAEAFF. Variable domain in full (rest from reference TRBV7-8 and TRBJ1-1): GAGVSQSPRYKVAKRGQDVALRCDPISGHVSLFWYQQALGQGPEFLTYFQNEAQLDKSGLPSDRFFAERPEGSVSTLKIQRTQQEDSAVYLCASSPVGGWAEAFFGQGTRLTVV.

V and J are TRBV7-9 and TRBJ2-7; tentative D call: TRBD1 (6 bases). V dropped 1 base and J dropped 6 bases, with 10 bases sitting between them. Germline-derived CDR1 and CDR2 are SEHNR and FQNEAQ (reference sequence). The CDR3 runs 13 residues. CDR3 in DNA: TGTGCCAGCAGCTTAGGAGGGGGATCCGAGCAGTACTTC. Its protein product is CASSLGGGSEQYF.

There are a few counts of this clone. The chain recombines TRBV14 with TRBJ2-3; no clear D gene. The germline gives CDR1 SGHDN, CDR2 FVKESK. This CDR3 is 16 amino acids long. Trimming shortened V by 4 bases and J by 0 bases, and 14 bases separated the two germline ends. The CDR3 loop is CASSPFRLTSTDTQYF. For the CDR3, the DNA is TGTGCCAGCAGCCCCTTCAGACTGACTAGCACAGATACGCAGTATTTT.

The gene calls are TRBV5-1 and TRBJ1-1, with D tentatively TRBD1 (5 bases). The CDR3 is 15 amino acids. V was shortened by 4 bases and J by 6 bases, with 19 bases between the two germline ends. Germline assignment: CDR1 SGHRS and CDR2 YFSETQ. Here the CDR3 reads CASSPDPKGVSEAFF. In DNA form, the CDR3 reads TGCGCCAGCAGCCCCGATCCAAAAGGGGTTTCTGAAGCTTTCTTT.